The T cell receptor beta chain under discussion was sequenced for a study of beta chain features in type 1 diabetes. Whole-study findings and limits: An over-representation of cells with high TCR expression could result from cDNA sequencing. Equally in patients and controls, shorter templates might have been favored by PCR.

This clone appeared a few times. The antigen remains undetermined. The CDR3 contains 17 residues. V lost 4 bases, J lost 2 bases, and 8 bases stayed unmatched. The V gene's germline CDR1 is SGHTA and CDR2 FQGNSA. Every bit of the isolated RNA underwent reverse transcription, so sequencing read expressed TCRB transcripts. Average reads for naive, central memory and regulatory T cell samples were roughly 3.4 million. Using immunoSEQ multiplex PCR, the repertoire was profiled, and TCRdb retains in-frame clones only, with some absent. In the table there are about 900,000 clones, around a sixth of which are singletons.

Sequencing was carried out using naive CD4+ T cells from blood. The receptor was derived from a woman younger than 30 in good health. The gene calls are TRBV7-2 and TRBJ2-7; 13 bases align to TRBD2. The DNA of the CDR3 is TGTGCCAGCAGCTCATACTACGGGACTAGCGGGACCTACGAGCAGTACTTC. Its protein product is CASSSYYGTSGTYEQYF.